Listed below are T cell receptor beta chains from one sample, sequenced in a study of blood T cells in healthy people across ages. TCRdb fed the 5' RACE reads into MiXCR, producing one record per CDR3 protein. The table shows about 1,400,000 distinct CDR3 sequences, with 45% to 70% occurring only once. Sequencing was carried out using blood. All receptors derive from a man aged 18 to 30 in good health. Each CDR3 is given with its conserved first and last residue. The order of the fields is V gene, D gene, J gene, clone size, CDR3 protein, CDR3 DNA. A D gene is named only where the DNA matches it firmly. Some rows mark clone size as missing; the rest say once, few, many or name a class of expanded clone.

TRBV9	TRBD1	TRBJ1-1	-	CASSTRQGSLSEAFF	TGTGCCAGCAGCACCCGACAGGGAAGTCTCTCGGAAGCTTTCTTT
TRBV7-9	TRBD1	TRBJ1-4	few	CASSPTGDDEKLFF	TGTGCCAGCAGCCCGACAGGGGACGATGAAAAACTGTTTTTT
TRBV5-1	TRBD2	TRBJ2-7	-	CASSFSGTSGGSVYEQYF	TGCGCCAGCAGCTTCTCCGGGACTAGCGGGGGGTCGGTCTACGAGCAGTACTTC
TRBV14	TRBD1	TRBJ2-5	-	CASGEEGAKTQYF	TGTGCCAGTGGGGAAGAGGGGGCGAAGACCCAGTACTTC
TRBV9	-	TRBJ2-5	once	CASSAYARGETQYF	TGTGCCAGCAGCGCGTACGCGAGAGGAGAGACCCAGTACTTC
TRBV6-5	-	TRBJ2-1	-	CASSYGTQLVEQFF	TGTGCCAGCAGTTACGGGACTCAACTGGTCGAGCAGTTCTTC
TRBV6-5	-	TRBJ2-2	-	CASSVGVNGELFF	TGTGCCAGCAGTGTAGGGGTCAACGGGGAGCTGTTTTTT
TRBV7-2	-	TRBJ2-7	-	CASSFRPTSSYEQYF	TGTGCCAGCAGCTTCCGGCCGACTAGCTCCTACGAGCAGTACTTC
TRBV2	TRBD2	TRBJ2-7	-	CASSATGMITSGLYEQYF	TGTGCCAGCAGTGCGACAGGGATGATAACTAGCGGGCTCTACGAGCAGTACTTC
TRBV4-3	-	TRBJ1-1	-	CASSQATGPGTEAFF	TGCGCCAGCAGCCAAGCAACGGGTCCGGGGACTGAAGCTTTCTTT
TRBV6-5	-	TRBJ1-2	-	CASSPPYEGYTF	TGTGCCAGCAGTCCTCCTTACGAGGGCTACACCTTC
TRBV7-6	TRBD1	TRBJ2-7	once	CVGSLDRGGYEQYF	TGTGTCGGCAGCTTAGACAGGGGGGGGTACGAGCAGTACTTC
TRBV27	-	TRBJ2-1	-	CASSRGAGTEQFF	TGTGCCAGCAGTCGGGGGGCAGGGACTGAGCAGTTCTTC
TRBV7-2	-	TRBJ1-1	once	CASSLVSRRAEAFF	TGTGCCAGCAGCCTAGTAAGTAGGAGGGCTGAAGCTTTCTTT
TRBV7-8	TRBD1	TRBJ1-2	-	CASSNRQGTDHDNYGYTF	TGTGCCAGCAGCAACCGACAGGGAACAGACCACGATAACTATGGCTACACCTTC
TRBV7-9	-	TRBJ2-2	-	CASRPQGPRTGELFF	TGTGCCAGCAGACCGCAAGGGCCGAGAACCGGGGAACTGTTTTTT
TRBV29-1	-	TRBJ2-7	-	CSVDVGRGIYEQYF	TGCAGCGTTGATGTAGGCAGGGGAATCTACGAGCAGTACTTC
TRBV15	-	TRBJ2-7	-	CATSRGRERPYEQYF	TGTGCCACCAGCAGAGGACGGGAGAGACCCTACGAGCAGTACTTC
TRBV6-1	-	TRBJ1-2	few	CAVRRGTNYGYTF	TGTGCCGTAAGGAGGGGAACTAACTATGGCTACACCTTC
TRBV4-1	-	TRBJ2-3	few	CASSQDRASENRDTQYF	TGCGCCAGCAGCCAAGATCGTGCTAGCGAGAACAGAGATACGCAGTATTTT
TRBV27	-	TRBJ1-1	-	CASSGPGEAFF	TGTGCCAGCAGTGGTCCGGGTGAAGCTTTCTTT
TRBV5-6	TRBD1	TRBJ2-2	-	CASSFGTGDINGELFF	TGTGCCAGCAGCTTTGGTACAGGGGACATCAACGGGGAGCTGTTTTTT
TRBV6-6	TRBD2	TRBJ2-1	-	CATRGLATNEQFF	TGTGCCACCCGGGGACTAGCGACCAATGAGCAGTTCTTC
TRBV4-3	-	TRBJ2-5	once	CASSHGTSQETQYF	TGCGCCAGCAGCCACGGGACATCCCAAGAGACCCAGTACTTC
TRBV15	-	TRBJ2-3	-	CATSRAPDTQYF	TGTGCCACCAGCAGAGCGCCAGATACGCAGTATTTT
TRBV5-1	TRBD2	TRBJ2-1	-	CASSLRTSAFYNEQFF	TGCGCCAGCAGCTTGCGTACTAGCGCATTCTACAATGAGCAGTTCTTC
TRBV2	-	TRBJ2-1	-	CASSVAVTRYNEQFF	TGTGCCAGCAGTGTCGCCGTAACCCGCTACAATGAGCAGTTCTTC
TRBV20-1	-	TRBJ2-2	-	CSATVGTGELFF	TGCAGTGCTACAGTTGGCACCGGGGAGCTGTTTTTT
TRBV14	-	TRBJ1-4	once	CASSQVLGPNEKLFF	TGTGCCAGCAGCCAAGTTCTGGGCCCGAATGAAAAACTGTTTTTT